The sequence of this T cell receptor (beta chain) was determined in a study of identical twins. The germline V and J ends were trimmed by 2 bases and 4 bases, with 18 bases remaining between them. Germline CDR1 is MNHEY and CDR2 is SVGAGI. This CDR3 is 16 amino acids long. About this clonotype itself: Its antigen is not known.

Each CDR3 protein gets one entry after TCRdb re-called the 5' RACE reads with MiXCR. The sample has approximately 220,000 distinct CDR3 sequences, roughly 7.5% seen once; the top ten hold less than 2.5%. Broader study findings: Out-of-frame beta sequences exhibited a weaker degree of excess twin sharing.

Each donor (without exception) was a healthy Caucasian. These data were likewise used in another study, on yellow fever vaccine responses in identical twins.

This TCR came from a young woman in good health. Sequencing was performed on memory (CD45RO+) T cells sorted from blood. The chain combines TRBV6-5 with TRBJ2-7, with D possibly being TRBD1 (6 bases). CDR3 nucleotide sequence: TGTGCCAGCAGTTACCCCCAGGGGAACGGACGATACGAGCAGTACTTC. Translating it yields CASSYPQGNGRYEQYF.